This T cell receptor (beta chain) was recorded in a study of OX40 agonist ivuxolimab in advanced cancers. This table comes from immunoSEQ multiplex PCR, and its TCRdb copy is limited to in-frame clones, with some not included. The sample records about 53,000 clones, about 88% being singletons. This material consisted of CD4+ or CD8+ T cells sorted from blood, taken in a trial of the OX40 agonist ivuxolimab. The TCR comes from an adult with an advanced solid tumor such as melanoma, head and neck, liver or kidney cancer.

CDR3 nucleotide sequence: TGTGCCAGCAGTGCAGAGGGACTAGCGGGGAAAGATACGCAGTATTTT. Protein: CASSAEGLAGKDTQYF. The genes are TRBV2 and TRBJ2-3, with TRBD2 identical over 13 bases. The CDR3 is 16 residues long. CDR1 is SNHLY and CDR2 is FYNNEI in the germline V gene. V shed 4 bases and J 5 bases; nucleotides not matched to a gene: 6.